The T cell receptor beta chain described here comes from a study of T-cell memory formation after mild COVID-19. Germline V gene sequence: CDR1 ENHRY, CDR2 SYGVKD. The CDR3 is 17 amino acids. Trimming cost V 0 bases and J 0 bases; bases outside gene matches: 7. TCRdb reanalysed the 5' RACE reads using MiXCR and keeps one entry per CDR3 protein. The table has hundreds of thousands of distinct CDR3 sequences, around 15% seen once. This clonotype was counted many times. Sequencing was carried out using PBMCs or a T cell subset sorted from them (not recorded which). The receptor comes from an adult woman who had mild COVID-19 (a few samples of this study predate the infection). Cell type and time point are not known. J is TRBJ1-2 and V is TRBV10-3, with 7 bases lining up with TRBD1. CDR3 sequence: CAISESGRGRANYGYTF. CDR3 bases: TGTGCCATCAGTGAGTCGGGCAGGGGGAGAGCTAACTATGGCTACACCTTC.